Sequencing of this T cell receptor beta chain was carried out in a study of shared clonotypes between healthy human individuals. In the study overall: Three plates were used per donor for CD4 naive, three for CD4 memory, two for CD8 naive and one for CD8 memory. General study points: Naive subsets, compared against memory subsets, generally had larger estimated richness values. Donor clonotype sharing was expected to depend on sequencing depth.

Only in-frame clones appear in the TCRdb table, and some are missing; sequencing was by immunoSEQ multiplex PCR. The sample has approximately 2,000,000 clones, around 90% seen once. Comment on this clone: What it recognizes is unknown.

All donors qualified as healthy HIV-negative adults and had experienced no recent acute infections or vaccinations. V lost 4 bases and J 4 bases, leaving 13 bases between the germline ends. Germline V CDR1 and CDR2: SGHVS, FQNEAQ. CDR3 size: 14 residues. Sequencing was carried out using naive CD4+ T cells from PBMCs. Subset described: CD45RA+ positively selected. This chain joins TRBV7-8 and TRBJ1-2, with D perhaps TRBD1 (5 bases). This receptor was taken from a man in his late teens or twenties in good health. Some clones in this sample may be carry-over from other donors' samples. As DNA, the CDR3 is TGTGCCAGCAGCTCCGGGACGGCCAGCTATGGCTACACCTTC. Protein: CASSSGTASYGYTF.